The entry that follows covers one T cell receptor beta chain sequence. Its antigen is as yet unknown. These data come from a study of shared clonotypes between healthy human individuals. The CDR3 is made up of 13 amino acids. Germline-derived CDR1 and CDR2 are LNHDA and SQIVND (reference sequence). V was clipped by 3 bases and J by 1 base, with 6 bases between them. Points from the study as a whole: The expectation was that sequencing depth would affect clonotype sharing among donors.

The unsorted PBMC replicate PCRs were performed with roughly 300 ng DNA, around 30,000 T cell genomes. Method: immunoSEQ multiplex PCR; TCRdb's copy keeps in-frame clones and lacks some. The profile shows about 480,000 clones, roughly 85% of them singletons. The chain employs TRBV19 and TRBJ1-1; D remains ambiguous. The receptor was isolated from a woman in her forties in good health. Some clones in this sample may be carry-over from other donors' samples. Sequenced: PBMCs. The CDR3 nucleotides read TGTGCCAGTAGTATTACGGCGAACACTGAAGCTTTCTTT. This codes for CASSITANTEAFF.